This is a list of T cell receptor beta chains from one sample in a study of long-term antiretroviral therapy in people with HIV. Using immunoSEQ multiplex PCR, the repertoire was profiled, and TCRdb retains in-frame clones only, with some absent. The sample lists 20,000 or so clones; 87% were seen once. The sequences come from unsorted PBMCs, collected 2.1 years after starting antiretroviral therapy. The source of these receptors is a man between 18 and 35 years old with HIV. Each CDR3 is given with its conserved first and last residue. D genes are given only for firm matches. Expanded clones are given a class, and other clones once, few, many or no size at all.

clone size | D gene | J gene | CDR3 length | V gene | CDR3 protein | CDR3 DNA
- | - | TRBJ2-1 | 12 | TRBV7-9 | CASSLASNEQFF | TGTGCCAGCAGCTTAGCCAGCAATGAGCAGTTCTTC
- | TRBD2 | TRBJ2-6 | 18 | TRBV19 | CASSLAGALSSGANVLTF | TGTGCCAGTAGTCTAGCGGGAGCTTTAAGCTCTGGGGCCAACGTCCTGACTTTC
- | TRBD1 | TRBJ1-5 | 16 | TRBV6-5 | CASSYYGTGGNQPQHF | TGTGCCAGCAGTTACTATGGGACAGGGGGAAATCAGCCCCAGCATTTT
once | TRBD1 | TRBJ1-3 | 17 | TRBV18 | CASSPEGQSISGNTIYF | TGTGCCAGCTCACCTGAGGGACAGTCGATCTCTGGAAACACCATATATTTT
- | - | TRBJ2-3 | 15 | TRBV6-1 | CASRIGGVLADTQYF | TGTGCCAGCAGAATCGGTGGCGTTTTAGCAGATACGCAGTATTTT
- | TRBD1 | TRBJ1-2 | 14 | TRBV29-1 | CSVHRGASNYGYTF | TGCAGCGTTCACAGGGGTGCGTCAAACTATGGCTACACCTTC
- | - | TRBJ2-1 | 16 | TRBV2 | CASTRVPEPLFNEQFF | TGTGCCAGCACCCGGGTCCCGGAGCCCTTGTTCAATGAGCAGTTCTTC
- | - | TRBJ1-2 | 16 | TRBV19 | CASSRNRHDLRYGYTF | TGTGCCAGTAGTCGGAACAGACACGACCTACGCTATGGCTACACCTTC
- | - | TRBJ1-5 | 12 | TRBV7-9 | CASSYSNQPQHF | TGTGCCAGCAGTTATAGCAATCAGCCCCAGCATTTT
- | - | TRBJ2-1 | 16 | TRBV15 | CATSRARRGDFNEQFF | TGTGCCACCAGCAGAGCCCGCAGGGGGGACTTCAATGAGCAGTTCTTC
- | - | TRBJ2-7 | 13 | TRBV6-1 | CASGPKGAYEQYF | TGTGCCAGCGGTCCGAAAGGCGCCTACGAGCAGTACTTC
- | - | TRBJ2-2 | 13 | TRBV27 | CASRRDGTGELFF | TGTGCCAGCAGGCGGGACGGCACCGGGGAGCTGTTTTTT
- | - | TRBJ1-1 | 13 | TRBV7-8 | CASSFGDPREAFF | TGTGCCAGCAGCTTCGGTGACCCAAGGGAAGCTTTCTTT